The 18 T cell receptor beta chains presented below share a single source sample, sequenced in a study of blood T cell repertoires in COVID-19. Libraries were prepared by immunoSEQ multiplex PCR; TCRdb keeps only in-frame clonotypes and omits some of them. The sample yields more than 150,000 clones, 90% seen once. Sequencing input: peripheral blood. These receptors were collected from a man aged 45-60 years with acute or convalescent COVID-19.

The rearrangement links TRBV27 to TRBJ2-3; 16 bases agree with TRBD2. The CDR3 covers 16 residues. The germline V gene encodes CDR1 MNHEY and CDR2 SMNVEV (reference sequence). V lost 5 bases and J lost 4; bases outside the gene matches: 3. As DNA, the CDR3 is TGTGCCAGCAGTCCTGGGACTAGCGGGAGGGCAGATACGCAGTATTTT. This translates into CASSPGTSGRADTQYF.

A few counts support this clone. This chain joins TRBV4-2 and TRBJ1-5; the D gene is possibly TRBD1 (6 bases). Trimming removed 0 bases at V and 3 bases at J, with 9 bases between. This CDR3 contains 15 residues. Per the germline V gene, CDR1 is LGHNA and CDR2 is YNFKEQ. CDR3 in DNA: TGTGCCAGCAGCCAAGAACAGGGAAACAATCAGCCCCAGCATTTT. This gives the protein CASSQEQGNNQPQHF.

The V call is TRBV24-1, the J call TRBJ2-1; 9 positions agree with TRBD2. J was trimmed by 8 bases and V by 4 bases; bases with no gene match: 5. This CDR3 is built from 14 residues. From germline, CDR1 is KGHDR and CDR2 SFDVKD. The CDR3 protein is CATSDPGTSYEQFF. The CDR3 coding sequence is TGTGCCACCAGTGACCCCGGGACTAGCTATGAGCAGTTCTTC.

The chain couples TRBV30 to TRBJ2-1; D might be TRBD1 (6 bases). This CDR3 comprises 14 residues. The ends were cut back, 0 bases at V and 12 bases at J, with 18 bases in the middle. CDR1 and CDR2 from the germline V gene are GTSNPN and SVGIG (reference sequence). The CDR3 region is CAWSVQGSPKGQFF. The CDR3 DNA reads TGTGCCTGGAGTGTACAGGGCAGCCCCAAGGGGCAGTTCTTC.

There are a few counts of this clone. This rearrangement joins TRBV9 to TRBJ1-1; no reliable D call. In germline, CDR1 is SGDLS, CDR2 YYNGEE. The CDR3 is 14 residues long. The V end lost 4 bases, the J end lost 4 bases, and 14 bases lay between the germline ends. The CDR3 DNA is TGTGCCAGCAGCCCCAGTCGGGCGGGCACTGAAGCTTTCTTT. Protein product: CASSPSRAGTEAFF.

V is TRBV7-8 and J is TRBJ2-1; the D gene is possibly TRBD1 (6 bases). Trimming left V 6 bases short and J 5 bases short, with 20 bases between. Germline V lookup: CDR1 SGHVS, CDR2 FQNEAQ. The CDR3 is 16 residues long. The CDR3 region is CASRYQGRNNNNEQFF. The CDR3, as DNA: TGTGCCAGCAGGTATCAGGGGAGAAACAACAACAATGAGCAGTTCTTC.

The chain combines TRBV7-2 with TRBJ2-4; possible D gene TRBD1, 6 bases. There are 16 residues in the CDR3. Between the trimmed V and J ends, which lost 4 bases and 0 bases, there was a span of 13 bases. Germline assignment: CDR1 SGHTA and CDR2 FQGNSA. Here the CDR3 DNA reads TGTGCCAGCAGCTCTAGTGGGACAATAGCCAAAAACATTCAGTACTTC. This gives the protein CASSSSGTIAKNIQYF.

The V gene is TRBV15, the J gene TRBJ2-1; 7 bases agree with TRBD2. Germline V gives CDR1 LNHNV, CDR2 YYDKDF (reference sequence). This CDR3 region has 14 residues. Losses at the gene ends were 4 bases for V and 6 bases for J; bases not matched to a gene: 6. The CDR3 sequence: CATSKALAINEQFF. CDR3 in DNA: TGTGCCACCAGCAAGGCACTAGCGATCAATGAGCAGTTCTTC.

This clone was observed once. The CDR3 is CASRLWEDNSPLHF. The DNA of the CDR3 is TGTGCCAGCAGATTATGGGAGGATAATTCACCCCTCCACTTT. The rearrangement links TRBV2 to TRBJ1-6; D is undetermined. The CDR3 spans 14 residues. Trimming took 6 bases from V and 5 from J, leaving 11 bases between them. Germline loops: CDR1 SNHLY, CDR2 FYNNEI. Complete variable domain (other parts from reference TRBV2 and TRBJ1-6): EPEVTQTPSHQVTQMGQEVILRCVPISNHLYFYWYRQILGQKVEFLVSFYNNEISEKSEIFDDQFSVERPDGSNFTLKIRSTKLEDSAMYFCASRLWEDNSPLHFGNGTRLTVT.

V usage is TRBV11-3 and J usage is TRBJ2-2; 12 bases are shared with TRBD2. Germline CDR1 reads SGHNT; CDR2 reads YENEEA. The CDR3 sequence is 15 residues long. The ends lost 5 bases at V and 7 bases at J; junction bases unmatched: 5. CDR3 amino acids: CASSVGLAGRGELFF. In nucleotides, the CDR3 is TGTGCCAGCAGCGTGGGACTAGCGGGTCGCGGGGAGCTGTTTTTT. Filled out from reference TRBV11-3 and TRBJ2-2, the complete variable domain reads EAGVVQSPRYKIIEKKQPVAFWCNPISGHNTLYWYLQNLGQGPELLIRYENEEAVDDSQLPKDRFSAERLKGVDSTLKIQPAELGDSAVYLCASSVGLAGRGELFFGEGSRLTVL.

The chain carries TRBV12-2 and TRBJ1-4; whether TRBD1, the table's D call, matches the DNA was not checked. TRBV12-2 counts as a pseudogene. The CDR3 has 15 residues. The CDR3 sequence is CASRLAPQSLEKLFF. CDR3 DNA sequence: TGTGCAAGTCGCTTAGCGCCGCAGTCCCTTGAAAAACTGTTTTTT.

This chain uses TRBV6-5 with TRBJ2-1; 14 nucleotides match TRBD2. Germline V gene sequence: CDR1 MNHEY, CDR2 SVGAGI. The CDR3 spans 13 residues. V gave up 6 bases and J gave up 12 bases; unmatched junction bases: 4. The CDR3 region has the DNA TGTGCCAGCAGACAGGGACTAGCGGGAGTGCAGTTCTTC. Translation: CASRQGLAGVQFF.

The gene calls are TRBV29-1 and TRBJ2-7; 10 bases agree with TRBD2. This CDR3 is built from 17 residues. CDR1 is SQVTM and CDR2 is ANQGSEA in the germline V gene. Losses at the gene ends were 6 bases for V and 2 bases for J; bases not matched to a gene: 16. The CDR3 DNA sequence: TGCAGCGTCCCAGGAAGCGGGAGGGCCAGGGAGCCCTACGAGCAGTACTTC. The encoded protein is CSVPGSGRAREPYEQYF.

This chain uses TRBV3-1 (or the pseudogene TRBV3-2) with TRBJ1-3; perhaps TRBD1 as D (6 bases). Germline CDR1 is LGHDT and CDR2 is YNNKEL (reference sequence). The V end was cut by 4 bases, the J end by 0 bases, with 16 bases between. The CDR3 is made up of 17 amino acids. The CDR3 DNA reads as TGTGCCAGCAGCCCCGGACAGTCCTTCTTCTCTGGAAACACCATATATTTT. Protein product: CASSPGQSFFSGNTIYF.

This rearrangement joins TRBV15 to TRBJ1-5; 8 bases are shared with TRBD1. CDR3 length: 14 residues. Germline assignment: CDR1 LNHNV and CDR2 YYDKDF (reference sequence). Trimming removed 5 bases from V and 5 bases from J; junction bases left unmatched: 5. This chain's CDR3 is CATSGQGIHQPQHF. In nucleotides, the CDR3 is TGTGCCACCAGCGGACAGGGTATACATCAGCCCCAGCATTTT.

The chain is built from TRBV5-1 and TRBJ1-6; 7 positions match TRBD1. Germline values: CDR1 SGHRS, CDR2 YFSETQ. This CDR3 spans 14 amino acids. The trim removed 0 bases at V and 10 bases at J, leaving 4 bases unmatched. In DNA, the CDR3 is TGCGCCAGCAGCTTGGGTTACAGGGGATCACCCCTCCACTTT. Translating it yields CASSLGYRGSPLHF.

The chain carries TRBV18 and TRBJ2-1; D is unresolved. The CDR3 is made up of 13 amino acids. V shed 2 bases and J shed 6 bases, with 8 bases lying between them. Germline loops: CDR1 KGHSH, CDR2 LQKENI. This CDR3 is CASSPSHFNEQFF. CDR3 sequence (DNA): TGTGCCAGCTCACCATCCCATTTCAATGAGCAGTTCTTC.

The chain employs TRBV7-2 and TRBJ2-5, with 9 positions matching TRBD2. The CDR3 has 16 residues. From germline, CDR1 is SGHTA and CDR2 FQGNSA. J gave up 2 bases and V 2 bases, and 6 bases lay outside the gene matches. For the CDR3, the DNA is TGTGCCAGCAGCTTATATAGCGGGGGACCTCAAGAGACCCAGTACTTC. Amino acid sequence: CASSLYSGGPQETQYF.